The 7 T cell receptor beta chains below all came from one sample that was sequenced in a study of T cell repertoires in cytomegalovirus infection. No antigen has been identified for these receptors. Via MiXCR, TCRdb re-called the reads, giving one row per CDR3 protein. The data hold under 150,000 distinct CDR3 sequences, with over 25% observed a single time. The sample consisted of CD8+ T cells from cultured PBMCs, taken from culture after CMV antigen stimulation. The receptors originated from a human donor in good health (CMV status not recorded). Some clones in this sample may be carry-over from other donors' samples.

There are a few counts of this clonotype. The chain has TRBV19 and TRBJ2-3, with 8 bases lining up with TRBD1. The CDR3 totals 15 residues. Germline CDR1 and CDR2: LNHDA and SQIVND (reference sequence). The V and J ends lost 3 bases and 3 bases, in that order; junction bases with no gene match: 5. CDR3 region: CASSMTGAATDTQYF. The CDR3 DNA reads as TGTGCCAGTAGTATGACAGGGGCGGCGACAGATACGCAGTATTTT. Looking up the rest from reference TRBV19 and TRBJ2-3 gives the full variable domain: DGGITQSPKYLFRKEGQNVTLSCEQNLNHDAMYWYRQDPGQGLRLIYYSQIVNDFQKGDIAEGYSVSREKKESFPLTVTSAQKNPTAFYLCASSMTGAATDTQYFGPGTRLTVL.

The gene calls are TRBV2 and TRBJ1-1; 10 positions agree with TRBD1. Germline V gives CDR1 SNHLY, CDR2 FYNNEI. V gave up 6 bases and J gave up 3 bases; unmatched junction bases: 4. This CDR3 contains 14 residues. CDR3 amino acids: CASRTGTGDTEAFF. The CDR3 region has the DNA TGTGCCAGCAGGACTGGGACAGGGGACACTGAAGCTTTCTTT.

This clonotype was found a few times. This chain's CDR3 is CASSQGPKTYEQYF. CDR3 nucleotide sequence: TGTGCCAGCAGCCAAGGACCGAAAACCTACGAGCAGTACTTC. This chain connects TRBV14 to TRBJ2-7; unclear D gene. Trimming pared 1 base from V and 2 bases from J, leaving 9 bases between. Germline V gene data show CDR1 as SGHDN and CDR2 as FVKESK. The CDR3 length is 14 residues.

The gene calls are TRBV27 and TRBJ2-1; D not certain. CDR3 length equals 13 residues. V dropped 2 bases and J dropped 7 bases, with 9 bases sitting between them. Germline CDR1 and CDR2: MNHEY and SMNVEV (reference sequence). CDR3 loop: CASSLGGSNEQFF. The CDR3 nucleotides read TGTGCCAGCAGTTTAGGTGGGTCTAATGAGCAGTTCTTC.

The chain employs TRBV28 and TRBJ2-2; D not resolved. Between the trimmed V and J ends, which lost 4 bases and 3 bases, there was a span of 9 bases. The CDR3 sequence is 14 residues long. Germline CDR1 MDHEN, CDR2 SYDVKM. This chain's CDR3 is CASSSRVYTGELFF. In nucleotides, the CDR3 is TGTGCCAGCAGTTCCCGCGTCTACACCGGGGAGCTGTTTTTT.

In its sample, this clonotype was seen a few times. This rearrangement joins TRBV7-8 to TRBJ1-4, with D possibly matching TRBD1 (5 bases). V lost 8 bases to trimming and J lost 0 bases, with 10 bases between them. This CDR3 contains 14 residues. Germline V gene sequence: CDR1 SGHVS, CDR2 FQNEAQ. The CDR3 coding sequence is TGTGCCAGCGGCGCCAGGGCAACTAATGAAAAACTGTTTTTT. Its translation is CASGARATNEKLFF.

The chain uses TRBV2 and TRBJ2-2; 8 nucleotides match TRBD1. Losses at the gene ends were 9 bases for V and 6 bases for J; bases not matched to a gene: 6. The CDR3 is made up of 13 amino acids. Germline CDR1 and CDR2: SNHLY and FYNNEI. The CDR3 loop is CARAAGGAGELFF. In DNA, the CDR3 is TGTGCCAGGGCGGCAGGGGGCGCCGGGGAGCTGTTTTTT.